This T cell receptor beta chain was captured by sequencing in a study of T cells in Graves' hyperthyroidism and ophthalmopathy. Study summary: At initial diagnosis, before any treatment had begun, peripheral blood was obtained.

The CDR3 contains 12 residues. The V gene lost 3 bases and the J gene lost 7 bases, with 12 bases spanning the gap. Germline CDR1 and CDR2: DFQATT and SNEGSKA (reference sequence). From RNA transcripts, TCR beta CDR3 regions were amplified. In the first-round RT-PCR of the TCR CDR3, the HTBI primer set was used. TCRdb re-called the multiplex PCR reads with MiXCR, one entry per CDR3 protein. The sample lists 500,000 to 600,000 distinct CDR3 sequences, 16% occurring once. Graves' hyperthyroidism was deemed stable given no ophthalmopathy progression within 18 months. Diagnosis of hyperthyroidism was new in patients aged 18 to 65, and its duration was under 2 months.

J is TRBJ1-2 and V is TRBV20-1; D is uncertain. The sequenced sample was blood. This clonotype originated in a woman aged 18-35 years with Graves' hyperthyroidism. CDR3 amino acids: CSARREGPGYTF. Here the CDR3 DNA reads TGCAGTGCTAGGCGGGAAGGGCCTGGCTACACCTTC.